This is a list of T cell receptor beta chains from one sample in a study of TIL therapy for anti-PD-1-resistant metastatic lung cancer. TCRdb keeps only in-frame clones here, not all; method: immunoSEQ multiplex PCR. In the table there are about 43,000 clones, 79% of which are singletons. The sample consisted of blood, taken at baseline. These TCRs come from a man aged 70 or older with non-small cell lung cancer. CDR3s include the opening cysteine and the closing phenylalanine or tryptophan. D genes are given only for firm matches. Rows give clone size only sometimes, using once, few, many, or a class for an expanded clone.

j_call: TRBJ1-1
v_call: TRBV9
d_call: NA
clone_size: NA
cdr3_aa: CASSVLPDTEAFF
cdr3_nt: TGTGCCAGCAGCGTACTTCCCGACACTGAAGCTTTCTTT

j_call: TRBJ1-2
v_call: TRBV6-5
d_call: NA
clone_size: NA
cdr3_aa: CASRGVRQIDYGYTF
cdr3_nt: TGTGCCAGCAGGGGAGTTCGACAGATCGACTATGGCTACACCTTC

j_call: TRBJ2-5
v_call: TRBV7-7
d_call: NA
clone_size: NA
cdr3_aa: CASSSLGGAQETQYF
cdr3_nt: TGTGCTAGCAGCTCCTTGGGGGGGGCACAAGAGACCCAGTACTTC

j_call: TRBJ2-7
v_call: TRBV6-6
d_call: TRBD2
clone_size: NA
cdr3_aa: CASSPGTSVYEQYF
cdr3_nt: TGTGCCAGCAGCCCCGGGACTAGCGTCTACGAGCAGTACTTC

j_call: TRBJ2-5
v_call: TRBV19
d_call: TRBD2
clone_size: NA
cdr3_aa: CASSPTSGSETQYF
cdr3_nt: TGTGCCAGTAGTCCCACTAGCGGGAGTGAGACCCAGTACTTC

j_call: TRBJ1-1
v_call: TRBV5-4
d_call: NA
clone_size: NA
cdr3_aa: CASSLGGGNTEAFF
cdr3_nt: TGTGCCAGCAGCTTAGGGGGGGGGAACACTGAAGCTTTCTTT

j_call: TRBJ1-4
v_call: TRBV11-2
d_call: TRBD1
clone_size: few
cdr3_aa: CASSPTPGGRNEKLFF
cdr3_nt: TGTGCCAGCAGCCCGACCCCAGGGGGCAGGAATGAAAAACTGTTTTTT

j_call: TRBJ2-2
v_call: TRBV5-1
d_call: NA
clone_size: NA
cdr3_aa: CASSFSGNTGELFF
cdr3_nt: TGCGCCAGCAGCTTCTCAGGGAACACCGGGGAGCTGTTTTTT

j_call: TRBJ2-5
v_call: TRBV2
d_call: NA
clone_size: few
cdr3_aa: CASSESRVGETQYF
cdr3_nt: TGTGCCAGCAGTGAATCTCGGGTCGGAGAGACCCAGTACTTC

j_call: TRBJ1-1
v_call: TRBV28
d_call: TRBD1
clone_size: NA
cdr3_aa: CASSPIRQGTEAFF
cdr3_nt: TGTGCCAGCAGTCCGATTAGACAGGGGACTGAAGCTTTCTTT

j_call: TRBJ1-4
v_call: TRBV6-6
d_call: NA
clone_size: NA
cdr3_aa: CASSPSNRDPFF
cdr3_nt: TGTGCCAGCAGTCCATCAAACAGGGACCCGTTTTTT

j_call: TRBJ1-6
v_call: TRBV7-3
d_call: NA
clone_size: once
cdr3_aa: CASQRRSSYNSPLHF
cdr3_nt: TGTGCCAGCCAAAGAAGGAGCTCCTATAATTCACCCCTCCACTTT

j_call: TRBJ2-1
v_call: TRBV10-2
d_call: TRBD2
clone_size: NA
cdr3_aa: CASRLTSGTPSEQFF
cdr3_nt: TGCGCCAGCAGACTGACTAGCGGGACCCCCAGTGAGCAGTTCTTC

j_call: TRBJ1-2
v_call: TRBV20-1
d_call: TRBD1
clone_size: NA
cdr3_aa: CSAGTGYGYTF
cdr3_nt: TGCAGTGCCGGGACAGGCTATGGCTACACCTTC

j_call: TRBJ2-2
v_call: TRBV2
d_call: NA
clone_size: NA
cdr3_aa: CAGGGARGTGELFF
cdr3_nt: TGTGCCGGAGGGGGGGCCCGCGGCACCGGGGAGCTGTTTTTT

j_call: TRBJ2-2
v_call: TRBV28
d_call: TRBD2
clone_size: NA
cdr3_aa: CASTSGGSGSPGELFF
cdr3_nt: TGTGCCAGCACCTCGGGGGGTAGCGGGAGTCCCGGGGAGCTGTTTTTT

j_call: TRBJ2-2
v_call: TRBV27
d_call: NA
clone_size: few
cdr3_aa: CASSLSRMNTGELFF
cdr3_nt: TGTGCCAGCAGTTTATCCCGAATGAACACCGGGGAGCTGTTTTTT

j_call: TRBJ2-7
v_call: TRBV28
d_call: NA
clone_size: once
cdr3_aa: CASTIGRNYEQYF
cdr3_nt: TGTGCCAGCACCATAGGCCGAAACTACGAGCAGTACTTC

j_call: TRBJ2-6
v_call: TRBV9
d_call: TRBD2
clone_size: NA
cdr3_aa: CASSTAGGVSGANVLTF
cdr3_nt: TGTGCCAGCAGCACCGCCGGGGGGGTCTCTGGGGCCAACGTCCTGACTTTC

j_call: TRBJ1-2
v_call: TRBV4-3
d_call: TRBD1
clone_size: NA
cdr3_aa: CASSQTGGAYGYTF
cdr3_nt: TGCGCCAGCAGCCAAACAGGGGGCGCCTATGGCTACACCTTC

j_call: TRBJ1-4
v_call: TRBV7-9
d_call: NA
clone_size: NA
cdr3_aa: CASSLNSGGIHEKLFF
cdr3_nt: TGTGCCAGCAGCTTAAATTCTGGGGGTATTCATGAAAAACTGTTTTTT

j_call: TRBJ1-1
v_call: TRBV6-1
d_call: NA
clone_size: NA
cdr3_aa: CASKGQQNTEAFF
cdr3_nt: TGTGCCAGCAAAGGCCAGCAGAACACTGAAGCTTTCTTT

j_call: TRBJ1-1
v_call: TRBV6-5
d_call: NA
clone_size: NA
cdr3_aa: CASSYLGTGTEAFF
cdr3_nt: TGTGCCAGCAGTTACCTCGGGACGGGCACTGAAGCTTTCTTT

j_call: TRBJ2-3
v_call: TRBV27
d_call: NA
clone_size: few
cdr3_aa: CASSLEQGGISGTQYF
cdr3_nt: TGTGCCAGCAGTTTAGAACAGGGAGGCATTAGTGGTACGCAGTATTTT

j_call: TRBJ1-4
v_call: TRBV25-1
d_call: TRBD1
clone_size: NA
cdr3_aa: CASSEPRQGAEKLFF
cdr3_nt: TGTGCCAGCAGTGAACCCCGACAGGGGGCAGAAAAACTGTTTTTT

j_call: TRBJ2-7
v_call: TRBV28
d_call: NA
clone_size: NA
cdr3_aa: CASGGDYEQYF
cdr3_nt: TGTGCCTCGGGCGGCGACTACGAGCAGTACTTC

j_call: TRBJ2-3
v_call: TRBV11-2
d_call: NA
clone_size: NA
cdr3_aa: CASSLVVTVSLADTQYF
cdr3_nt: TGTGCCAGCAGCTTAGTAGTAACAGTGTCTTTGGCAGATACGCAGTATTTT

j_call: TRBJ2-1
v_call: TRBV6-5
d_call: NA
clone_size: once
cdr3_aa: CASGRDEQFF
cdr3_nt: TGTGCCAGCGGGCGGGATGAGCAGTTCTTC

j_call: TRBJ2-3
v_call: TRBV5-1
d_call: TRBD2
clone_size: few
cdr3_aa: CASSLKGLDGDTQYF
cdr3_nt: TGCGCCAGCAGCTTAAAGGGACTAGATGGTGATACGCAGTATTTT

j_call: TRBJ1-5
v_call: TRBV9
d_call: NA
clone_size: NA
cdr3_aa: CASSVEGGVDQPQHF
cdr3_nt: TGTGCCAGCAGCGTAGAGGGTGGAGTGGATCAGCCCCAGCATTTT

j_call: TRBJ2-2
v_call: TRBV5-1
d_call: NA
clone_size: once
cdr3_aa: CASSLGDPNTGELFF
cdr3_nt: TGCGCCAGCAGCTTGGGGGACCCCAACACCGGGGAGCTGTTTTTT

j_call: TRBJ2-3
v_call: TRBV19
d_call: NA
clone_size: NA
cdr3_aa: CASSARTGADTQYF
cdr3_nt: TGTGCCAGTAGTGCCCGGACTGGTGCAGATACGCAGTATTTT

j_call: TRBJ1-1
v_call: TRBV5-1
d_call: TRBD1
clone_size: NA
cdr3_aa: CASRHAQGVTEAFF
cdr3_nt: TGCGCCAGCAGACACGCGCAGGGGGTGACTGAAGCTTTCTTT

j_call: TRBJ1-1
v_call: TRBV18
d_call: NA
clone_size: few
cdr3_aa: CASSPKEKNTEAFF
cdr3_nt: TGTGCCAGCTCACCAAAGGAGAAGAACACTGAAGCTTTCTTT

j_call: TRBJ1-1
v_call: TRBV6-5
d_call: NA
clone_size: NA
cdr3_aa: CASSYWENTEAFF
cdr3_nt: TGTGCCAGCAGTTACTGGGAGAACACTGAAGCTTTCTTT

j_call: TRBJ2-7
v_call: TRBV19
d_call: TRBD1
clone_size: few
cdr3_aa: CASSIRDRSYEQYF
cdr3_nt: TGTGCCAGTAGTATAAGGGACAGGAGCTACGAGCAGTACTTC

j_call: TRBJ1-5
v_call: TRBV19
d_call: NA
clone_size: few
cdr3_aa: CASSIIRDQPQHF
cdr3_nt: TGTGCCAGTAGTATTATCAGGGATCAGCCCCAGCATTTT

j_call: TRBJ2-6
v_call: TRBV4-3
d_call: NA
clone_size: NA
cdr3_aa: CASSQNGGLKGANVLTF
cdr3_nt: TGCGCCAGCAGCCAAAACGGCGGGCTCAAAGGGGCCAACGTCCTGACTTTC

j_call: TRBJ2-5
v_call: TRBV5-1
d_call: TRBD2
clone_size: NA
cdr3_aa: CASSPFGGGETQYF
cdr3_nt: TGCGCCAGCAGCCCCTTTGGGGGGGGAGAGACCCAGTACTTC

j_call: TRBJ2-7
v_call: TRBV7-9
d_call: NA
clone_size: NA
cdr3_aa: CASSKPIPYEQYF
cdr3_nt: TGTGCCAGCAGCAAACCTATACCCTACGAGCAGTACTTC

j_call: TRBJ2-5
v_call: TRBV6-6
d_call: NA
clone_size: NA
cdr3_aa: CASSYYRQETQYF
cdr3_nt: TGTGCCAGCAGTTACTACAGACAAGAGACCCAGTACTTC

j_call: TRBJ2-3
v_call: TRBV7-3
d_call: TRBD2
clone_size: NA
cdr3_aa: CASSKGLAGTADTQYF
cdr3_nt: TGTGCCAGCAGCAAGGGACTAGCGGGAACGGCAGATACGCAGTATTTT

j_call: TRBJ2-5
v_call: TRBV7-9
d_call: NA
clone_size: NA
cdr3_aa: CASSPDLRETQYF
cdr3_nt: TGTGCCAGCAGCCCTGACCTCAGGGAGACCCAGTACTTC

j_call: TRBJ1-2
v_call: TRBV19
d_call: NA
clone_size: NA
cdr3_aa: CASMGVHYGYTF
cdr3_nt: TGTGCCAGTATGGGGGTGCACTATGGCTACACCTTC

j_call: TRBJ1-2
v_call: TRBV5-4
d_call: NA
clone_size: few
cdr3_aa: CASSLDSNYGYTF
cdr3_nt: TGTGCCAGCAGCTTAGACAGCAACTATGGCTACACCTTC

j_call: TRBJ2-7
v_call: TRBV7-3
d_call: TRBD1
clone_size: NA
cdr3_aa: CASSLTGGTGGGEQYF
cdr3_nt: TGTGCCAGCAGCTTAACGGGAGGGACAGGGGGCGGCGAGCAGTACTTC

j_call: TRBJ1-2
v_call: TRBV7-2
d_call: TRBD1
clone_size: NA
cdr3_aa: CASSLGTGGYTF
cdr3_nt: TGTGCCAGCAGCTTAGGGACAGGTGGCTACACCTTC

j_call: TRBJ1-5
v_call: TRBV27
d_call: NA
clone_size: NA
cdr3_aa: CASSLQGAINQPQHF
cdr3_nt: TGTGCCAGCAGTTTGCAAGGGGCCATCAATCAGCCCCAGCATTTT

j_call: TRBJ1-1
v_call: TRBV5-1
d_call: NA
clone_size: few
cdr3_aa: CASSLSVSTEAFF
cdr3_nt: TGCGCCAGCAGCTTGTCCGTTTCCACTGAAGCTTTCTTT

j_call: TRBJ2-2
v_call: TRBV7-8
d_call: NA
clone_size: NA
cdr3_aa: CASSLVGSAPGELFF
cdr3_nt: TGTGCCAGCAGCTTAGTCGGGAGTGCCCCCGGGGAGCTGTTTTTT